These 18 T cell receptor beta chains share one sample of origin, sequenced in a study of CD8 T cells in ankylosing spondylitis (TCRdb year 2017). The library was obtained by 5' RACE. These reads were obtained on an Illumina HiSeq 2500. TCRdb reworked the public reads: Q25 trimming with fastp, MiXCR clone assembly, productive beta chains retained. Identical CDR3 proteins give one entry, which carries the most common genes and DNA. Counted in this sample were 200,000 to 300,000 distinct CDR3 sequences; roughly 10% of them appeared once. The top ten clonotypes cover 2.6% of the sample. Material for sequencing was blood, either unsorted or a sorted T cell fraction (not recorded which). The source is a male donor with ankylosing spondylitis or in good health (not recorded which).

This clonotype turned up a few times. V usage is TRBV2 and J usage is TRBJ2-7; D may be TRBD2 (5 bases). The germline CDR1 and CDR2 sequences are SNHLY and FYNNEI. V lost 6 bases, J lost 3 bases, and 9 bases lay in between. The CDR3 consists of 12 residues. The CDR3 spells CASSSGNYEQYF. For the CDR3, the DNA is TGTGCCAGCAGCTCGGGGAACTACGAGCAGTACTTC. Variable domain in full (rest from reference TRBV2 and TRBJ2-7): EPEVTQTPSHQVTQMGQEVILRCVPISNHLYFYWYRQILGQKVEFLVSFYNNEISEKSEIFDDQFSVERPDGSNFTLKIRSTKLEDSAMYFCASSSGNYEQYFGPGTRLTVT.

In its sample, this clonotype was seen many times. The V and J genes are TRBV10-3 and TRBJ2-3; 7 bases map to TRBD2. Per the germline V gene, CDR1 is ENHRY and CDR2 is SYGVKD. The CDR3 is made up of 12 amino acids. V was clipped by 6 bases and J by 8 bases; unmatched bases: 5. The CDR3 region is CAISDGTTTQYF. As DNA, the CDR3 is TGTGCCATCAGCGACGGGACTACTACGCAGTATTTT.

This clonotype was counted many times. The chain uses TRBV11-1 and TRBJ1-4; 10 bases are shared with TRBD1. Germline V gives CDR1 SGHAT, CDR2 FQDESV (reference sequence). V lost 5 bases to trimming and J lost 4 bases; unmatched junction nucleotides: 13. This CDR3 contains 18 residues. The CDR3 here is CASSPGTGAAWGNEKLFF. CDR3 nucleotide sequence: TGTGCCAGCAGCCCCGGGACAGGGGCCGCCTGGGGTAATGAAAAACTGTTTTTT. The variable domain in full, with the rest retrieved from reference TRBV11-1 and TRBJ1-4, is EAEVAQSPRYKITEKSQAVAFWCDPISGHATLYWYRQILGQGPELLVQFQDESVVDDSQLPKDRFSAERLKGVDSTLKIQPAELGDSAMYLCASSPGTGAAWGNEKLFFGSGTQLSVL.

This clonotype was observed many times. The chain recombines TRBV7-2 with TRBJ1-5; no reliable D call. Trimming left V 1 base short and J 2 bases short, with 9 bases between. This CDR3 region has 15 residues. Germline V gene sequence: CDR1 SGHTA, CDR2 FQGNSA. CDR3 bases: TGTGCCAGCAGCTTAGTAGCGGTGGGCAATCAGCCCCAGCATTTT. Protein sequence: CASSLVAVGNQPQHF.

This clonotype was recorded at least ten times. This rearrangement joins TRBV5-1 to TRBJ1-6, with 7 bases matching TRBD1. From germline, CDR1 is SGHRS and CDR2 YFSETQ. This CDR3 spans 15 amino acids. The V gene end was trimmed by 4 bases and the J gene end by 7 bases; junction bases not matched to a gene: 8. The DNA for the CDR3 is TGCGCCAGCAGCGCTCGGGACAGCGCAAATTCACCCCTCCACTTT. Amino acid sequence: CASSARDSANSPLHF.

This clonotype was recorded at least ten times. This chain connects TRBV6-5 to TRBJ1-4; a possible D gene is TRBD1 (6 bases). Trimming removed 0 bases at V and 6 bases at J, with 8 bases between. This CDR3 region has 14 residues. Germline CDR1 and CDR2: MNHEY and SVGAGI. The CDR3 sequence is CASSYSGGHEKLFF. Written as DNA, the CDR3 is TGTGCCAGCAGTTACTCGGGGGGCCATGAAAAACTGTTTTTT.

In this sample, this clonotype turned up once. This chain uses TRBV7-9 with TRBJ2-3; 7 nucleotides align to TRBD1. After removal of 10 bases from V and 0 bases from J, the junction contained 13 bases not matched to a gene. The CDR3 sequence is 16 residues long. Germline CDR1 and CDR2: SEHNR and FQNEAQ (reference sequence). The CDR3 sequence: CATIGQAYLSTDTQYF. In nucleotides, the CDR3 is TGTGCCACCATCGGACAGGCCTACCTCAGCACAGATACGCAGTATTTT.

There are many counts of this clonotype. This sequence joins TRBV5-1 and TRBJ2-2; no definite D call. Looked up from germline, CDR1 is SGHRS and CDR2 is YFSETQ. Trimming took 3 bases from V and 3 from J, leaving 18 bases between them. The length of the CDR3 is 17 residues. The DNA of the CDR3 is TGCGCCAGCAGCTCTGACTCCCCCTCAGGAGACACCGGGGAGCTGTTTTTT. It yields the protein CASSSDSPSGDTGELFF.

This clonotype was seen a handful of times. The rearrangement joins TRBV5-1 to TRBJ2-2, with 9 bases fitting TRBD1. The CDR3 loop spans 15 amino acids. V shed 7 bases, J shed 5 bases, and the junction held 9 bases outside the gene matches. Germline CDR1 reads SGHRS; CDR2 reads YFSETQ. The CDR3 spells CASEKQGAGTGELFF. In nucleotides, the CDR3 is TGCGCCAGCGAAAAACAGGGGGCAGGAACCGGGGAGCTGTTTTTT.

This clonotype was found a few times. V gene TRBV5-6 combines with J gene TRBJ2-7; maybe TRBD1 (6 bases). V was pared by 4 bases and J by 5 bases, with 19 bases between. The CDR3 runs 15 residues. Germline V lookup: CDR1 SGHDT, CDR2 YYEEEE. DNA of the CDR3: TGTGCCAGCAGCCCGAAGGGACAACCCCCTGACGAGCAGTACTTC. It codes for CASSPKGQPPDEQYF.

The chain recombines TRBV5-1 with TRBJ2-7; a weak D match, TRBD1 (5 bases). The CDR3 spans 14 residues. Germline V CDR1 and CDR2: SGHRS, YFSETQ. V shed 2 bases and J shed 2 bases, with 11 bases lying between them. CDR3 residues: CASSLQDGTYEQYF. CDR3 coding DNA: TGCGCCAGCAGCTTACAGGACGGCACCTACGAGCAGTACTTC.

This clonotype has at least ten counts. The chain joins TRBV19 to TRBJ2-2; the match to TRBD1 covers 8 bases. Germline assignment: CDR1 LNHDA and CDR2 SQIVND (reference sequence). The CDR3 is 14 residues long. V trimming: 9 bases; J trimming: 1 base; junction bases outside the gene matches: 4. CDR3 bases: TGTGCCAGCGGGACAGGCTTGAACACCGGGGAGCTGTTTTTT. Translation gives CASGTGLNTGELFF.

This clonotype was detected ten times or more. The genes are TRBV27 and TRBJ2-1; D ambiguous. Germline CDR1 is MNHEY and CDR2 is SMNVEV (reference sequence). Trimming left V 3 bases short and J 6 bases short, with 9 bases between. This CDR3 is built from 13 residues. In nucleotides, the CDR3 is TGTGCCAGCAGTTTCCGCTGGGGCAATGAGCAGTTCTTC. This gives the protein CASSFRWGNEQFF.

The J gene is TRBJ2-3, the V gene TRBV7-2; D unclear. This CDR3 is built from 14 residues. V lost 7 bases to trimming and J lost 2 bases, with 13 bases between them. CDR1 is SGHTA, CDR2 FQGNSA, per germline. CDR3 in amino acids: CASTPEGSTDTQYF. CDR3 coding DNA: TGTGCCAGCACCCCGGAAGGGTCCACAGATACGCAGTATTTT.

J is TRBJ1-6 and V is TRBV5-6, with D unclear. Looked up from germline, CDR1 is SGHDT and CDR2 is YYEEEE. The CDR3 is 16 residues long. V lost 0 bases and J 8 bases, leaving 15 bases between the germline ends. Written as DNA, the CDR3 is TGTGCCAGCAGCTTGGACGTTGGGAGACTGCATTCACCCCTCCACTTT. It specifies CASSLDVGRLHSPLHF.

This clonotype showed up many times. V gene TRBV7-8 combines with J gene TRBJ2-2; a possible D gene is TRBD2 (5 bases). The ends were cut back, 4 bases at V and 7 bases at J, with 28 bases in the middle. Germline assignment: CDR1 SGHVS and CDR2 FQNEAQ. The CDR3 is made up of 19 amino acids. Here the CDR3 DNA reads TGTGCCAGCAGCTCAGCAATCCCACGGGGAAGAAAAATCGGCGGGGAGCTGTTTTTT. This gives the protein CASSSAIPRGRKIGGELFF.

The table lists this clonotype with many counts. V usage is TRBV20-1 and J usage is TRBJ2-3; TRBD2 matches 10 bases. The V gene's germline CDR1 is DFQATT and CDR2 SNEGSKA (reference sequence). The V and J ends lost 3 bases and 2 bases, in that order; junction bases with no gene match: 2. This CDR3 comprises 14 residues. The CDR3 DNA is TGCAGTGCTAGTCTAGCGGGGGACACAGATACGCAGTATTTT. Its translation: CSASLAGDTDTQYF.

This clonotype was detected ten times or more. The rearrangement joins TRBV19 to TRBJ2-2; the D is unclear. The CDR3 extends over 15 amino acids. Germline-derived CDR1 and CDR2 are LNHDA and SQIVND (reference sequence). With 4 bases removed from V and 6 bases from J, the gap between germline ends came to 15 bases. CDR3 amino acids: CASSRSGGLAGELFF. Written as DNA, the CDR3 is TGTGCCAGTAGTAGGTCAGGCGGTTTAGCCGGGGAGCTGTTTTTT.